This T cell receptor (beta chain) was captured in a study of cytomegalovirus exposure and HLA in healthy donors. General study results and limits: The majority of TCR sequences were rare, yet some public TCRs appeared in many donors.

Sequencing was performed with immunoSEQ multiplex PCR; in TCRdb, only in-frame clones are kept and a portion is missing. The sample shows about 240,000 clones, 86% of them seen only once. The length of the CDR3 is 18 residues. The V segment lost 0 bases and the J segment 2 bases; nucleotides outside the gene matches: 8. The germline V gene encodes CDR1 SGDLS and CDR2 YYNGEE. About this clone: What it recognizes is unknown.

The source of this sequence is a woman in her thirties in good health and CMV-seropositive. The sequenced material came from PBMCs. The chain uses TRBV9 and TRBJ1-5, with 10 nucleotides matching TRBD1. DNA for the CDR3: TGTGCCAGCAGCGTAGCTCCGACAGGGGGCCAGGGCAATCAGCCCCAGCATTTT. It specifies CASSVAPTGGQGNQPQHF.